The rows below give T cell receptor beta chains drawn from one sample of a study of vaccination and CD4 T cells after COVID-19. TCRdb re-called the PCR reads through MiXCR, storing one row per CDR3 protein. The table lists about 40,000 distinct CDR3 sequences, under 45% of them singletons. The material sequenced was CD4+ T cells from blood, taken about 7 months after SARS-CoV-2 vaccination. The receptors derive from a human donor who had recovered from COVID-19. Each CDR3 is given without its conserved first and last residue. A D gene is named only where the DNA matches it firmly. Not all rows give a size; the values are once, few, many and, for expanded clones, a class.

>NA|NA|TRBJ1-2|TRBV19
ASSISGVDSYT
>TRBD1|NA|TRBJ1-6|TRBV6-1
ASSPGQGYSPLH
>TRBD1|NA|TRBJ1-2|TRBV12-3/TRBV12-4
ASSRGQGIGYT
>NA|NA|TRBJ2-7|TRBV6-2/TRBV6-3
ASRAYYEQY
>NA|NA|TRBJ2-1|TRBV28
ASSPRFGRRAYNEQF
>TRBD2|few|TRBJ2-1|TRBV27
ASSPGLGLRGEQF
>NA|NA|TRBJ1-3|TRBV7-3
ASSPDGSSGNTIY
>TRBD2|NA|TRBJ2-3|TRBV4-1
ASSRTSGASDTQY
>TRBD2|NA|TRBJ2-7|TRBV27
ASRDSGNSYEQY
>TRBD2|few|TRBJ2-5|TRBV19
ASSAGLALQETQY
>NA|few|TRBJ2-2|TRBV6-5
ASSYANTGELF
>TRBD2|few|TRBJ2-5|TRBV20-1
SASRLAGGPGTQY
>NA|NA|TRBJ2-1|TRBV7-7
ASSLSTYNEQF
>NA|NA|TRBJ2-7|TRBV4-2
ASSQRGAYEQY
>NA|NA|TRBJ2-5|TRBV20-1
SATISETIQETQY
>NA|NA|TRBJ2-5|TRBV20-1
SASTREILQETQY
>NA|few|TRBJ1-1|TRBV7-9
ASSLGGVTTEAF
>TRBD2|NA|TRBJ2-3|TRBV20-1
SARDGSGSFDTQY
>NA|few|TRBJ1-5|TRBV6-1
ASGGGNQPQH
>NA|few|TRBJ2-5|TRBV19
ASSVGRAETQY
>NA|NA|TRBJ2-7|TRBV6-1
ASSEAWTTYEQY
>NA|NA|TRBJ2-5|TRBV6-5
ASSYSNRAQETQY
>NA|NA|TRBJ1-1|TRBV28
ASSFSGSRREYAEAF
>NA|NA|TRBJ2-1|TRBV5-5
ASSYSTRDEQF
>TRBD2|NA|TRBJ2-7|TRBV28
ASRPGTSSYEQY
>TRBD1|NA|TRBJ2-5|TRBV28
ASSKRQGQETQY
>TRBD2|NA|TRBJ2-3|TRBV19
ASKAGVGTDTQY
>TRBD1|NA|TRBJ1-1|TRBV27
ASRDTGANTEAF
>TRBD1|few|TRBJ1-5|TRBV7-2
ASSSRTGVGQPQH
>NA|NA|TRBJ2-5|TRBV27
ATPARQNQETQY
>NA|few|TRBJ1-5|TRBV27
ASSFGPSHNQPQH
>TRBD1|many|TRBJ1-2|TRBV15
ATSRSRDSNYGYT
>NA|NA|TRBJ2-1|TRBV7-3
ASSLTQLPYNEQF
>NA|NA|TRBJ2-1|TRBV28
ASSSALNTGKRGWGLYNEQF
>NA|NA|TRBJ1-1|TRBV7-8
ASRGGQAEAF
>NA|few|TRBJ2-1|TRBV6-4
ASSDSIQAAQF
>TRBD1|NA|TRBJ2-5|TRBV6-2/TRBV6-3
ASRTGVETQY
>NA|NA|TRBJ1-2|TRBV6-5
ASSSRPGGGYT
>NA|NA|TRBJ2-1|TRBV6-4
ASSSSTENEQF
>NA|few|TRBJ1-5|TRBV19
ASSTQGMSNQPQH
>NA|few|TRBJ2-3|TRBV27
ASSDSISGTDTQY
>NA|NA|TRBJ1-2|TRBV19
ASRDGRTYGYT
>NA|few|TRBJ1-1|TRBV7-9
ASSLAGYGQGTEAF
>NA|NA|TRBJ1-5|TRBV6-1
ASTQDSNQPRH
>TRBD2|NA|TRBJ2-7|TRBV6-1
ASSEVGGLAGAYEQC